The 16 T cell receptor beta chains given below trace back to one sample, sequenced in a study of blood T cells in healthy people across ages. It was with a sample-barcoded 5' primer and a J-beta primer mix that a second PCR of about 7 to 12 cycles was run. MiXCR, run by TCRdb on the 5' RACE reads, gives a single entry per CDR3 protein. The repertoire holds approximately 820,000 distinct CDR3 sequences, under 45% seen once, with roughly 19% in the top ten. Sequenced sample: blood. These receptor sequences come from a man in his sixties in good health.

This clonotype came up a few times. The chain is built from TRBV7-6 and TRBJ2-5; no firm D call. The CDR3 has 15 residues. CDR1 is SGHVS, CDR2 FNYEAQ, per germline. Trimming shortened V by 8 bases and J by 2 bases, and 18 bases separated the two germline ends. CDR3 protein: CASRLQQFSQETQYF. In DNA form, the CDR3 reads TGTGCCAGCCGGCTCCAACAGTTTAGTCAAGAGACCCAGTACTTC.

The V and J genes are TRBV12-3 or TRBV12-4 and TRBJ2-2; TRBD2 matches 8 bases. There are 13 residues in the CDR3. Losses at the gene ends were 7 bases for V and 6 bases for J; bases not matched to a gene: 4. The CDR3 loop reads CASIAGGSGELFF. CDR3 DNA: TGTGCCAGCATTGCGGGGGGCTCCGGGGAGCTGTTTTTT.

This clonotype was picked up a small number of times. The chain combines TRBV4-3 with TRBJ2-4; 8 positions match TRBD1. V lost 6 bases to trimming and J lost 7 bases; unmatched junction nucleotides: 17. CDR1 LGHNA and CDR2 YSLEER come from the germline V gene. CDR3 size: 17 residues. For the CDR3, the DNA is TGCGCCAGCAGAAAGTCGGTGTGGCAGGGGGCTGGTAACATTCAGTACTTC. It is translated as CASRKSVWQGAGNIQYF.

With respect to this clonotype: Germline is not matched at one junction end, which may reflect a read error. The chain links TRBV3-1 to TRBJ2-1, with 7 bases lining up with TRBD1. CDR3 size: 19 residues. The germline gives CDR1 LGHDT, CDR2 YNNKEL (reference sequence). This chain's CDR3 is CACSQVGSYRGRGYNEQFF. The CDR3, as DNA: TGTGCCTGCAGCCAAGTAGGGTCCTACAGGGGTCGGGGTTACAATGAGCAGTTCTTC.

This clonotype turned up a few times. The chain is built from TRBV2 and TRBJ2-7; no reliable D call. V was pared by 7 bases and J by 2 bases, with 12 bases between. There are 13 residues in the CDR3. Germline V gene data show CDR1 as SNHLY and CDR2 as FYNNEI. CDR3 nucleotides: TGTGCCAGCAACTCTGTCGGAGCCTACGAGCAGTACTTC. As protein: CASNSVGAYEQYF. The whole variable domain, filled in from reference TRBV2 and TRBJ2-7, reads EPEVTQTPSHQVTQMGQEVILRCVPISNHLYFYWYRQILGQKVEFLVSFYNNEISEKSEIFDDQFSVERPDGSNFTLKIRSTKLEDSAMYFCASNSVGAYEQYFGPGTRLTVT.

The chain is built from TRBV11-3 and TRBJ2-3; 7 bases match TRBD2. Per germline, CDR1 SGHNT and CDR2 YENEEA. The CDR3 spans 16 residues. After removal of 0 bases from V and 2 bases from J, the junction contained 5 bases not matched to a gene. The CDR3 is CASSLDWEGNTDTQYF. The CDR3 DNA sequence: TGTGCCAGCAGCTTAGATTGGGAGGGGAACACAGATACGCAGTATTTT.

V gene TRBV9 combines with J gene TRBJ2-1; D might be TRBD1 (6 bases). With 3 bases removed from V and 8 bases from J, the gap between germline ends came to 15 bases. Germline lookup yields CDR1 SGDLS and CDR2 YYNGEE. The CDR3 has 14 amino acids. CDR3 coding DNA: TGTGCCAGCAGCGCTGGGGGCGATAGGGATGAGCAGTTCTTC. It specifies CASSAGGDRDEQFF.

Concerning this clonotype itself: The junction departs from germline at one end; a sequencing error may be responsible. The rearrangement uses TRBV14 and TRBJ2-7; 9 positions agree with TRBD1. Germline V CDR1 and CDR2: SGHDN, FVKESK. The CDR3 length is 14 residues. The DNA for the CDR3 is TGTGCCAGCAGCCAAGGGACAGGGGCCTACGCGCAGTACTTC. It yields the protein CASSQGTGAYAQYF.

The J gene is TRBJ1-2, the V gene TRBV7-6; 9 bases agree with TRBD1. The CDR3 is made up of 16 amino acids. Trimming took 5 bases from V and 5 from J; bases not matched to a gene: 12. CDR1 SGHVS and CDR2 FNYEAQ come from the germline V gene. CDR3 DNA: TGTGCCAGCAGCCCCCCCGGACAGGGGAGGGCTTATGGCTACACCTTC. Amino acid sequence: CASSPPGQGRAYGYTF.

This clonotype occurred a few times. The genes are TRBV9 and TRBJ2-7; 7 bases match TRBD1. Germline loops: CDR1 SGDLS, CDR2 YYNGEE. This CDR3 region has 16 residues. The V and J ends lost 4 bases and 0 bases, in that order; junction bases with no gene match: 10. The CDR3 loop is CASSSPSGQSSYEQYF. The CDR3 DNA reads as TGTGCCAGCAGCTCCCCGTCGGGACAGAGCTCCTACGAGCAGTACTTC.

This clonotype was counted a few times. The chain uses TRBV7-2 and TRBJ2-3; D is unresolved. V dropped 7 bases and J dropped 0 bases, with 8 bases sitting between them. The CDR3 spans 13 residues. From germline, CDR1 is SGHTA and CDR2 FQGNSA. The CDR3 DNA is TGTGCCAGCAACAGAGAGAGCACAGATACGCAGTATTTT. It specifies CASNRESTDTQYF.

V gene TRBV6-6 combines with J gene TRBJ2-7; 9 nucleotides match TRBD1. The CDR3 sequence is 15 residues long. V lost 2 bases and J lost 2; bases outside the gene matches: 4. Germline V gene lookup returns CDR1 MNHNY and CDR2 SVGAGI (reference sequence). CDR3 region: CASSYRTGEAYEQYF. DNA for the CDR3: TGTGCCAGCAGTTACCGGACAGGGGAAGCCTACGAGCAGTACTTC.

The chain recombines TRBV12-3 or TRBV12-4 with TRBJ2-3, with D unresolved. The CDR3 totals 13 residues. V dropped 4 bases and J dropped 0 bases, with 5 bases sitting between them. The CDR3 nucleotides are TGTGCCAGCAGTTGGAGTAGCACAGATACGCAGTATTTT. Amino acid sequence: CASSWSSTDTQYF.

The count of this clonotype is one. The genes are TRBV2 and TRBJ2-5, with D hard to call. The germline V gene encodes CDR1 SNHLY and CDR2 FYNNEI. CDR3 length: 15 residues. The germline V and J ends were trimmed by 2 bases and 2 bases, with 12 bases remaining between them. The CDR3 nucleotides read TGTGCCAGCAGTGAAATGATGGTCAGTCAAGAGACCCAGTACTTC. It specifies CASSEMMVSQETQYF.

Details on this clonotype: A read error is possible here, since a much larger clone lies one base away. V gene TRBV12-3 or TRBV12-4 combines with J gene TRBJ2-4, with 9 bases matching TRBD2. The trim removed 4 bases at V and 6 bases at J, leaving 1 base unmatched. The CDR3 sequence is 13 residues long. CDR3 amino acids: CASSWGLANIQYF. The CDR3 DNA follows: TGTGCCAGCAGTTGGGGACTAGCAAACATTCAGTACTTC.

This clonotype has more than one count but fewer than ten. The chain employs TRBV20-1 and TRBJ2-5; 7 positions agree with TRBD2. Germline CDR1 reads DFQATT; CDR2 reads SNEGSKA (reference sequence). This CDR3 is built from 14 residues. V was clipped by 6 bases and J by 2 bases; unmatched bases: 9. This CDR3 reads CSATMGGEQETQYF. The CDR3 DNA sequence: TGCAGTGCCACCATGGGAGGGGAGCAAGAGACCCAGTACTTC.